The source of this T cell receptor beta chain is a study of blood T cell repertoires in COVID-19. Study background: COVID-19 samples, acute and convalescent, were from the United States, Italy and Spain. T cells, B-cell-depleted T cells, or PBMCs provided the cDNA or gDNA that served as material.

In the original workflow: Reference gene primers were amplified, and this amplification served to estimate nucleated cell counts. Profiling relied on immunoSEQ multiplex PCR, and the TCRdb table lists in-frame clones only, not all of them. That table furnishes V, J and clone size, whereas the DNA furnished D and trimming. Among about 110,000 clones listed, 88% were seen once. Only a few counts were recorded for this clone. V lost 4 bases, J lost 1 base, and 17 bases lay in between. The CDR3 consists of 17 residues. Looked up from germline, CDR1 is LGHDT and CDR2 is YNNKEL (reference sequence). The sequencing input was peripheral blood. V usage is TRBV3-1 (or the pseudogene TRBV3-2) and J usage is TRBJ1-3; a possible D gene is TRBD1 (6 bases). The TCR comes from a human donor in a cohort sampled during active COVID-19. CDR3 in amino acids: CASSPRELQGSGNTIYF. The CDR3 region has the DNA TGTGCCAGCAGCCCCAGGGAACTACAGGGATCTGGAAACACCATATATTTT.